This is a list of T cell receptor beta chains from one sample in a study of T cell responses to AZD1222 COVID-19 vaccine. The data were produced by immunoSEQ multiplex PCR, yet TCRdb's version contains in-frame clones alone and is incomplete. The table shows roughly 91,000 clones, with more than 90% occurring only once. The sample consisted of peripheral blood, taken on day 0 of AZD1222 vaccination. These receptors all come from an adult in good health. Both conserved end residues are part of each CDR3. A D gene is named only where the DNA matches it firmly. Clone size is stated in some rows and not others, as once, few, many or a class when expanded.

v_gene: TRBV11-2; abundance: once; d_gene: TRBD1; j_gene: TRBJ2-7; len: 14; CDR3aa: CASSPIGGYYEQYF; CDR3nt: TGTGCCAGCAGCCCCATAGGGGGCTACTACGAGCAGTACTTC
v_gene: TRBV2; abundance: -; d_gene: -; j_gene: TRBJ1-5; len: 14; CDR3aa: CASSVTGTNQPQHF; CDR3nt: TGTGCCAGCAGCGTTACGGGAACCAATCAGCCCCAGCATTTT
v_gene: TRBV11-2; abundance: -; d_gene: TRBD1; j_gene: TRBJ1-2; len: 17; CDR3aa: CASSLRRDRASWAGYTF; CDR3nt: TGTGCCAGCAGCTTACGGAGGGACAGGGCGTCATGGGCCGGCTACACCTTC
v_gene: TRBV6-5; abundance: once; d_gene: -; j_gene: TRBJ1-6; len: 14; CDR3aa: CASRKGRVNSPLHF; CDR3nt: TGTGCCAGCCGTAAGGGCAGGGTGAATTCACCCCTCCACTTT
v_gene: TRBV3-1/TRBV3-2; abundance: -; d_gene: -; j_gene: TRBJ2-7; len: 16; CDR3aa: CASSPSLTGVRDEQYF; CDR3nt: TGTGCCAGCAGCCCATCCTTGACCGGGGTGCGGGACGAGCAGTACTTC
v_gene: TRBV13; abundance: -; d_gene: TRBD1; j_gene: TRBJ1-1; len: 17; CDR3aa: CASSLGPLQGPNTEAFF; CDR3nt: TGTGCCAGCAGCTTAGGCCCTTTACAGGGGCCGAACACTGAAGCTTTCTTT
v_gene: TRBV19; abundance: once; d_gene: -; j_gene: TRBJ2-5; len: 15; CDR3aa: CASSSRSGRGETQYF; CDR3nt: TGTGCCAGTAGTTCCCGCTCAGGGCGGGGTGAGACCCAGTACTTC
v_gene: TRBV3-1/TRBV3-2; abundance: -; d_gene: TRBD2; j_gene: TRBJ2-2; len: 17; CDR3aa: CASSQLLASGRAGELFF; CDR3nt: TGTGCCAGCAGCCAGCTTCTTGCTAGCGGGAGGGCCGGGGAGCTGTTTTTT
v_gene: TRBV9; abundance: few; d_gene: -; j_gene: TRBJ1-5; len: 13; CDR3aa: CASSVAERQPQHF; CDR3nt: TGTGCCAGCAGCGTAGCTGAGAGGCAGCCCCAGCATTTT
v_gene: TRBV9; abundance: once; d_gene: -; j_gene: TRBJ2-7; len: 15; CDR3aa: CASKPEGGIGYEQYF; CDR3nt: TGTGCCAGCAAACCCGAGGGGGGAATAGGCTACGAGCAGTACTTC
v_gene: TRBV7-9; abundance: -; d_gene: TRBD2; j_gene: TRBJ2-7; len: 16; CDR3aa: CASSLVTSGGSYEQYF; CDR3nt: TGTGCCAGCAGCTTAGTGACTAGCGGGGGCTCCTACGAGCAGTACTTC
v_gene: TRBV21-1; abundance: -; d_gene: -; j_gene: TRBJ2-1; len: 15; CDR3aa: CASSKPRGSANEQFF; CDR3nt: TGTGCCAGCAGCAAACCCCGGGGGAGTGCCAATGAGCAGTTCTTC
v_gene: TRBV3-1/TRBV3-2; abundance: few; d_gene: -; j_gene: TRBJ2-3; len: 14; CDR3aa: CASSEGGGTDTQYF; CDR3nt: TGTGCCAGCAGCGAGGGAGGAGGGACAGATACGCAGTATTTT
v_gene: TRBV6-5; abundance: -; d_gene: -; j_gene: TRBJ1-1; len: 13; CDR3aa: CASRWGQNTEAFF; CDR3nt: TGTGCCAGCAGATGGGGACAGAACACTGAAGCTTTCTTT
v_gene: TRBV2; abundance: -; d_gene: -; j_gene: TRBJ2-7; len: 13; CDR3aa: CASSEETAYEQYF; CDR3nt: TGTGCCAGCAGTGAAGAGACAGCCTACGAGCAGTACTTC
v_gene: TRBV3-1/TRBV3-2; abundance: -; d_gene: -; j_gene: TRBJ2-1; len: 12; CDR3aa: CASSQAYNEQFF; CDR3nt: TGTGCCAGCAGCCAAGCGTACAATGAGCAGTTCTTC
v_gene: TRBV11-2; abundance: -; d_gene: -; j_gene: TRBJ1-2; len: 13; CDR3aa: CASSQSPVQGYTF; CDR3nt: TGTGCCAGCAGCCAAAGCCCAGTCCAGGGCTACACCTTC
v_gene: TRBV7-2; abundance: -; d_gene: -; j_gene: TRBJ2-7; len: 15; CDR3aa: CASSFSSGASSEQYF; CDR3nt: TGTGCCAGCAGCTTCAGTAGCGGAGCTTCTTCCGAGCAGTACTTC
v_gene: TRBV28; abundance: -; d_gene: -; j_gene: TRBJ1-2; len: 11; CDR3aa: CAIQVNYGYTF; CDR3nt: TGTGCCATTCAGGTTAACTATGGCTACACCTTC
v_gene: TRBV3-1/TRBV3-2; abundance: few; d_gene: -; j_gene: TRBJ1-5; len: 15; CDR3aa: CASSQGSPSNQPQHF; CDR3nt: TGTGCCAGCAGCCAAGGGAGCCCTTCCAATCAGCCCCAGCATTTT
v_gene: TRBV7-9; abundance: once; d_gene: -; j_gene: TRBJ2-7; len: 18; CDR3aa: CASSLAGILRGASYEQYF; CDR3nt: TGTGCCAGCAGCTTAGCCGGAATTCTCAGGGGAGCCTCTTACGAGCAGTACTTC
v_gene: TRBV19; abundance: -; d_gene: -; j_gene: TRBJ1-6; len: 16; CDR3aa: CASSFLGGKEGSPLHF; CDR3nt: TGTGCCAGTAGTTTCCTCGGAGGAAAGGAGGGTTCACCCCTCCACTTT
v_gene: TRBV10-2; abundance: -; d_gene: -; j_gene: TRBJ2-7; len: 16; CDR3aa: CASSLNREDSNYEQYF; CDR3nt: TGCGCCAGCAGCCTAAATAGGGAGGACTCAAACTACGAGCAGTACTTC
v_gene: TRBV6-1; abundance: -; d_gene: -; j_gene: TRBJ2-7; len: 15; CDR3aa: CASSEGGGPSYEQYF; CDR3nt: TGTGCCAGCAGTGAAGGGGGGGGCCCTTCCTACGAGCAGTACTTC
v_gene: TRBV13; abundance: -; d_gene: TRBD2; j_gene: TRBJ2-7; len: 16; CDR3aa: CASSYAQAGGYYEQYF; CDR3nt: TGTGCCAGCAGTTACGCACAAGCGGGAGGGTACTACGAGCAGTACTTC
v_gene: TRBV6-1; abundance: -; d_gene: -; j_gene: TRBJ1-5; len: 14; CDR3aa: CASSDRPDNQPQHF; CDR3nt: TGTGCCAGCAGTGACAGGCCAGACAATCAGCCCCAGCATTTT
v_gene: TRBV3-1/TRBV3-2; abundance: -; d_gene: -; j_gene: TRBJ1-1; len: 15; CDR3aa: CASSPEDGRRTEAFF; CDR3nt: TGTGCCAGCAGCCCCGAGGACGGTCGTAGGACTGAAGCTTTCTTT
v_gene: TRBV14; abundance: once; d_gene: TRBD1; j_gene: TRBJ2-5; len: 14; CDR3aa: CASSPGQGAWTQYF; CDR3nt: TGTGCCAGCAGCCCGGGACAGGGGGCTTGGACCCAGTACTTC
v_gene: TRBV10-2; abundance: -; d_gene: TRBD1; j_gene: TRBJ1-1; len: 16; CDR3aa: CASIPGQGRKGTEAFF; CDR3nt: TGCGCCAGCATCCCGGGACAGGGGAGAAAAGGTACTGAAGCTTTCTTT
v_gene: TRBV28; abundance: -; d_gene: -; j_gene: TRBJ1-5; len: 16; CDR3aa: CASSPISPVSGQPQHF; CDR3nt: TGTGCCAGCAGTCCTATTTCCCCCGTCTCGGGACAGCCCCAGCATTTT
v_gene: TRBV18; abundance: -; d_gene: -; j_gene: TRBJ1-5; len: 18; CDR3aa: CASSPPNPPGSGYQPQHF; CDR3nt: TGTGCCAGCTCACCACCTAACCCCCCTGGGTCAGGCTATCAGCCCCAGCATTTT
v_gene: TRBV2; abundance: -; d_gene: -; j_gene: TRBJ1-6; len: 14; CDR3aa: CASSGRGGWSPLHF; CDR3nt: TGTGCCAGCAGTGGGCGGGGGGGTTGGTCACCCCTCCACTTT
v_gene: TRBV11-2; abundance: -; d_gene: -; j_gene: TRBJ2-1; len: 14; CDR3aa: CASSSDSGSREQFF; CDR3nt: TGTGCCAGCAGCTCGGACAGTGGGTCCCGTGAGCAGTTCTTC
v_gene: TRBV3-1/TRBV3-2; abundance: -; d_gene: TRBD1; j_gene: TRBJ1-5; len: 17; CDR3aa: CASSQGDRGSGNQPQHF; CDR3nt: TGTGCCAGCAGCCAAGGTGACAGGGGTTCTGGGAATCAGCCCCAGCATTTT
v_gene: TRBV7-9; abundance: once; d_gene: TRBD2; j_gene: TRBJ2-1; len: 16; CDR3aa: CASSLSRDYHYNEQFF; CDR3nt: TGTGCCAGCAGCTTATCAAGGGACTACCACTACAATGAGCAGTTCTTC
v_gene: TRBV19; abundance: -; d_gene: -; j_gene: TRBJ1-1; len: 14; CDR3aa: CASTPGWGKTEAFF; CDR3nt: TGTGCCAGTACCCCAGGATGGGGAAAGACTGAAGCTTTCTTT
v_gene: TRBV27; abundance: -; d_gene: -; j_gene: TRBJ2-4; len: 13; CDR3aa: CASSLARGDIQYF; CDR3nt: TGTGCCAGCAGTTTGGCCAGGGGCGACATTCAGTACTTC